The 11 T cell receptor beta chains presented below share a single source sample, sequenced in a study of regulatory T cells in long-lasting Graves disease. Time point noted: persistent/refractory GD, antithyroid drugs over 5 years with positive TRAb. Construction of the TCR library relied on RNA isolated from PBMCs. According to the study, TCR beta libraries were built with iRepertoire HTBI primers and CDR3-region Arm-PCR. Via MiXCR, TCRdb re-called the multiplex PCR reads, giving one row per CDR3 protein. Of approximately 360,000 distinct CDR3 sequences listed, about 23% are singletons. Source: peripheral blood mononuclear cells (PBMCs), taken when the disease was refractory, from a patient treated with antithyroid drugs. The receptors stem from a woman aged 40 to 50 with Graves disease.

The table lists this clonotype with many counts. V usage is TRBV6-1 and J usage is TRBJ2-6; D is ambiguous. Germline V gives CDR1 MNHNS, CDR2 SASEGT. V lost 4 bases to trimming and J lost 4 bases, with 14 bases between them. This CDR3 contains 16 residues. This CDR3 is CASSGHAVGGANVLTF. The CDR3 bases are TGTGCCAGCAGTGGTCACGCGGTGGGGGGGGCCAACGTCCTGACTTTC.

The chain has TRBV11-2 and TRBJ2-1, with D maybe TRBD2 (6 bases). CDR3 length equals 16 residues. V lost 2 bases to trimming and J lost 0 bases, with 11 bases between them. Germline CDR1 reads SGHAT; CDR2 reads FQNNGV. The DNA for the CDR3 is TGTGCCAGCAGCTTATTAGCGGCTTACTCCTACAATGAGCAGTTCTTC. Translation gives CASSLLAAYSYNEQFF. Based on the CDR3 plus reference TRBV11-2 and TRBJ2-1, the full variable domain is EAGVAQSPRYKIIEKRQSVAFWCNPISGHATLYWYQQILGQGPKLLIQFQNNGVVDDSQLPKDRFSAERLKGVDSTLKIQPAKLEDSAVYLCASSLLAAYSYNEQFFGPGTRLTVL.

Regarding this clonotype: Germline is not matched at one junction end, which may reflect a read error. The genes are TRBV15 and TRBJ2-7; D assignment may be TRBD1 or TRBD2 (5 bases each). Per germline, CDR1 LNHNV and CDR2 YYDKDF (reference sequence). The CDR3 consists of 15 residues. DNA of the CDR3: TGTGTCACCAGCAGAGGACGGGGCCCTACCTACGAGCAGTACTTC. Residues: CVTSRGRGPTYEQYF.

The V call is TRBV5-1, the J call TRBJ1-3; 9 bases are shared with TRBD1. Germline values: CDR1 SGHRS, CDR2 YFSETQ. The junction had 8 bases not matched to a gene; V was cut back by 1 base and J by 3 bases. The CDR3 length is 17 residues. The CDR3 here is CASSLTGTGNVGNTIYF. CDR3 bases: TGCGCCAGCAGCTTGACCGGGACAGGGAATGTTGGAAACACCATATATTTT.

Written as DNA, the CDR3 is TGTGCCACCAGCAGGTACAGGAACCCTTTGGTGGAGCAGTACTTC. Its translation: CATSRYRNPLVEQYF. The chain recombines TRBV15 with TRBJ2-7; perhaps TRBD1 as D (5 bases). In germline, CDR1 is LNHNV, CDR2 YYDKDF (reference sequence). The CDR3 loop spans 15 amino acids. V was clipped by 3 bases and J by 7 bases, with 19 bases between them.

This clonotype appeared many times. The chain combines TRBV28 with TRBJ1-5; D is ambiguous. CDR3 size: 14 residues. The V end was cut by 7 bases, the J end by 5 bases, with 15 bases between. Germline V gives CDR1 MDHEN, CDR2 SYDVKM. The CDR3 loop is CASTPSVVYQPQHF. The CDR3 coding sequence is TGTGCCAGCACCCCCAGTGTGGTTTATCAGCCCCAGCATTTT.

This clonotype was detected many times. The chain is built from TRBV28 and TRBJ2-7; TRBD2 is a possible D gene (6 bases). The V end was cut by 7 bases, the J end by 6 bases, with 19 bases between. Germline assignment: CDR1 MDHEN and CDR2 SYDVKM. The CDR3 is 14 amino acids. In DNA, the CDR3 is TGTGCCAGCACCGTTGGGGGGACCAAACCCGAGCAGTACTTC. Translated: CASTVGGTKPEQYF.

This clonotype was found many times. The chain employs TRBV28 and TRBJ2-6; no reliable D call. Trimming took 6 bases from V and 0 from J, leaving 6 bases between them. CDR3 length: 14 residues. Looked up from germline, CDR1 is MDHEN and CDR2 is SYDVKM. CDR3 sequence: CASRLTSGANVLTF. CDR3 nucleotide sequence: TGTGCCAGCAGACTAACCTCTGGGGCCAACGTCCTGACTTTC.

This clonotype occurred many times. The chain carries TRBV25-1 and TRBJ2-5; 9 nucleotides align to TRBD2. CDR1 MGHDK and CDR2 SYGVNS come from the germline V gene. V trimming: 6 bases; J trimming: 3 bases; junction bases outside the gene matches: 11. The CDR3 has 16 residues. DNA for the CDR3: TGTGCCAGCAGGACCCAATCTTCTAGCGGGAAAGAGACCCAGTACTTC. Encoded protein: CASRTQSSSGKETQYF. The whole variable domain, filled in from reference TRBV25-1 and TRBJ2-5, reads EADIYQTPRYLVIGTGKKITLECSQTMGHDKMYWYQQDPGMELHLIHYSYGVNSTEKGDLSSESTVSRIRTEHFPLTLESARPSHTSQYLCASRTQSSSGKETQYFGPGTRLLVL.

The chain combines TRBV7-6 with TRBJ1-5, with 9 bases lining up with TRBD1. The length of the CDR3 is 18 residues. Trimming at V came to 2 bases and at J to 3 bases, leaving 11 bases not matched to a gene. Germline V gene data show CDR1 as SGHVS and CDR2 as FNYEAQ. In DNA form, the CDR3 reads TGTGCCAGCAGCTTATATACAGGGGGCCTCAGATACAATCAGCCCCAGCATTTT. Amino acid sequence: CASSLYTGGLRYNQPQHF.

This clonotype was recorded a few times. V and J are TRBV19 and TRBJ1-5; TRBD1 aligns across 7 bases. Germline-derived CDR1 and CDR2 are LNHDA and SQIVND (reference sequence). This CDR3 comprises 14 residues. The V gene end was trimmed by 10 bases and the J gene end by 4 bases; junction bases not matched to a gene: 10. Here the CDR3 DNA reads TGTGCCACCAAAACAGGGGTAGAAAATCAGCCCCAGCATTTT. Amino acid sequence: CATKTGVENQPQHF.